Included here is one TCR beta chain sequence, with context. This CDR3 has 12 residues. The V gene lost 3 bases and the J gene lost 4 bases, with 4 bases spanning the gap. Per the original methods: The authors estimated nucleated cell counts from reference gene primer amplification. TCRdb's table, derived via immunoSEQ multiplex PCR, lists solely in-frame clones and lacks some. The V and J calls and clone size were taken over from that table, and D and trimming were inferred from the DNA. The repertoire has roughly 80,000 clones, roughly 90% of them found once; the top ten carry approximately 2.4%. The sample is drawn from a study of blood T cell repertoires in COVID-19. Study-level information: T cells, B-cell-depleted T cells, or PBMCs provided the cDNA or gDNA that served as material.

Followed over time, Seattle patients had been enrolled while infection was active. The origin of this receptor is a man in his fifties with COVID-19, enrolled during active disease. This chain connects TRBV12-3 or TRBV12-4 to TRBJ1-3, with D unclear. Sample: peripheral blood. The chain's CDR3 is CASSFGGNTIYF. The CDR3 coding sequence is TGTGCCAGCAGTTTTGGCGGAAACACCATATATTTT.